Given below is one T cell receptor beta chain in context. TCRdb ran MiXCR on the 5' RACE reads and lists one entry per CDR3 protein. The table lists roughly 190,000 distinct CDR3 sequences, 18% of them singletons, with roughly 2.3% in the top ten. The sample comes from a study of T-cell memory formation after mild COVID-19. The germline CDR1 and CDR2 sequences are MNHNY and SVGAGI (reference sequence). This CDR3 contains 15 residues. V was cut by 10 bases and J by 4 bases, with 20 bases left in between. The sequencing input was PBMCs or a T cell subset sorted from them (not recorded which). This chain uses TRBV6-6 with TRBJ1-5; D possibly corresponds to TRBD1 (5 bases). The receptor was derived from an adult woman who had mild COVID-19 (a few samples of this study predate the infection). Cell type and time point are not known. This CDR3 is CATSGGTAANQPQHF. DNA for the CDR3: TGTGCCACCTCGGGAGGGACGGCAGCGAATCAGCCCCAGCATTTT.